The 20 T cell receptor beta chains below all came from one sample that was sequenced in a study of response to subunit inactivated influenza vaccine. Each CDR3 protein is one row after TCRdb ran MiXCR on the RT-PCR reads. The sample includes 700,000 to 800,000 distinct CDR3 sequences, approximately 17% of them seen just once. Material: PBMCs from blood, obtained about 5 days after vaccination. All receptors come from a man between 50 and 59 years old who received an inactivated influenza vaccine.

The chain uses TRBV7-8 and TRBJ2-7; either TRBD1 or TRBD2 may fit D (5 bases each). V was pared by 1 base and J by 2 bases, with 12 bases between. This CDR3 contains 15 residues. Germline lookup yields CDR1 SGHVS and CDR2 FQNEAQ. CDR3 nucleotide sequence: TGTGCCAGCAGCTTAGAATCGGGACGCACCTACGAGCAGTACTTC. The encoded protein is CASSLESGRTYEQYF.

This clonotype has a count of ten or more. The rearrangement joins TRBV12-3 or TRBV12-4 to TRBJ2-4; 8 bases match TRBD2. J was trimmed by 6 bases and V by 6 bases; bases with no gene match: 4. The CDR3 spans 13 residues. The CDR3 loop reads CASSERGINIQYF. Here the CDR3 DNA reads TGTGCCAGCAGCGAGCGGGGGATAAACATTCAGTACTTC.

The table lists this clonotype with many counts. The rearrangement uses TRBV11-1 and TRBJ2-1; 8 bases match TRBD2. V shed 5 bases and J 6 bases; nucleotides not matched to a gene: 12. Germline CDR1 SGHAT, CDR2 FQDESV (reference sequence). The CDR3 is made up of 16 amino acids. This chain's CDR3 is CASSLPSGSGGNEQFF. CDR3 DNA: TGTGCCAGCAGCCTCCCGAGCGGGAGCGGGGGCAATGAGCAGTTCTTC.

The CDR3 sequence: CASSSLHQSYEQYF. CDR3 in DNA: TGTGCCAGCAGTTCCCTCCACCAATCCTACGAGCAGTACTTC. This chain connects TRBV27 to TRBJ2-7, with no clear D. The CDR3 runs to 14 residues. The germline V gene encodes CDR1 MNHEY and CDR2 SMNVEV (reference sequence). Trimming removed 4 bases from V and 1 base from J, with 11 bases in between.

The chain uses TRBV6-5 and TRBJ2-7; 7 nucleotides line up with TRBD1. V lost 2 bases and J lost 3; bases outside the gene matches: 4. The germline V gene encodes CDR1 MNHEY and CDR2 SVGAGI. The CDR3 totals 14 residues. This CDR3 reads CASSYPGQHYEQYF. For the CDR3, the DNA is TGTGCCAGCAGTTACCCGGGACAGCACTACGAGCAGTACTTC.

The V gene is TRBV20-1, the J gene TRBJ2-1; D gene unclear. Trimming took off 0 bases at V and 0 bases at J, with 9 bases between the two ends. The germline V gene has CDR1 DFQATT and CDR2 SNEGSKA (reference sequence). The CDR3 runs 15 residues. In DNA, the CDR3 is TGCAGTGCTAGAGAAATTACCACCTCCTACAATGAGCAGTTCTTC. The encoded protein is CSAREITTSYNEQFF.

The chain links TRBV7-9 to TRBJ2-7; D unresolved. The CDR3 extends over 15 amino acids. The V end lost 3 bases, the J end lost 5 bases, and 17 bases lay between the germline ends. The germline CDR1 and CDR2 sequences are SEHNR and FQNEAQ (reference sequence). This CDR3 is CASSFYFSGADEQYF. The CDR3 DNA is TGTGCCAGCAGCTTTTATTTCTCCGGTGCGGACGAGCAGTACTTC.

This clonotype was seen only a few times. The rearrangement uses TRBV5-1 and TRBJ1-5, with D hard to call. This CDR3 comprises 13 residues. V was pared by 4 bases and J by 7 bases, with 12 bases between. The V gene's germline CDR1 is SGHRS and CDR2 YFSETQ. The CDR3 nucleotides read TGCGCCAGCAGCCCCGACTCGGAGCAGCCCCAGCATTTT. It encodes CASSPDSEQPQHF. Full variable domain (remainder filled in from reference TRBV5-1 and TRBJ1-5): KAGVTQTPRYLIKTRGQQVTLSCSPISGHRSVSWYQQTPGQGLQFLFEYFSETQRNKGNFPGRFSGRQFSNSRSEMNVSTLELGDSALYLCASSPDSEQPQHFGDGTRLSIL.

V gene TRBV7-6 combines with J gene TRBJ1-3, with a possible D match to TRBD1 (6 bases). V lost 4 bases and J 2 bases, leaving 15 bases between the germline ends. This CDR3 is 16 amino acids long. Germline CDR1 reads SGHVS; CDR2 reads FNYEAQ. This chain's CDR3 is CASSSLTGTTGNTIYF. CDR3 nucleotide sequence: TGTGCCAGCAGCTCCCTGACCGGGACAACTGGAAACACCATATATTTT.

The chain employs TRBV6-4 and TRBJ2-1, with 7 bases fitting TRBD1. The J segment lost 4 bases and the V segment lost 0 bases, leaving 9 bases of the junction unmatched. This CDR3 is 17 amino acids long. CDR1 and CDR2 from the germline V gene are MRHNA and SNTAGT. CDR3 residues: CASSDSWQGVGYNEQFF. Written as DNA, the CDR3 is TGTGCCAGCAGTGACTCGTGGCAGGGGGTGGGGTACAATGAGCAGTTCTTC.

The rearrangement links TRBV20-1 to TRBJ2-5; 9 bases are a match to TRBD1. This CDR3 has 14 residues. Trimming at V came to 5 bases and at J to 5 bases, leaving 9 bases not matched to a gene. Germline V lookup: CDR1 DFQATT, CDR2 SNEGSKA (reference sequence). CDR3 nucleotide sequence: TGCAGTGCTGATTTACCGGGACAGGGTGAGACCCAGTACTTC. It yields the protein CSADLPGQGETQYF.

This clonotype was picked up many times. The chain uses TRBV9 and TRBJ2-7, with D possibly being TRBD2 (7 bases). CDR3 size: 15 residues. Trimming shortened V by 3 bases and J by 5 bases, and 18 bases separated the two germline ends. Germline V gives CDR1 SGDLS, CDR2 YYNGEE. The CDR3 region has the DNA TGTGCCAGCAGCGCGGGGGGCGGGAGAGGGAACGAGCAGTACTTC. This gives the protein CASSAGGGRGNEQYF.

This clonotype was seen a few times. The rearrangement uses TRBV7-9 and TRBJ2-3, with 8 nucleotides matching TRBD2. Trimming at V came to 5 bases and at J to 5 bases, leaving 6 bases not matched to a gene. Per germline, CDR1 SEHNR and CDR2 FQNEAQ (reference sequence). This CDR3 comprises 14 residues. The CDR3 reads CASSQSGGKDTQYF. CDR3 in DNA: TGTGCCAGCAGCCAATCGGGGGGGAAAGATACGCAGTATTTT.

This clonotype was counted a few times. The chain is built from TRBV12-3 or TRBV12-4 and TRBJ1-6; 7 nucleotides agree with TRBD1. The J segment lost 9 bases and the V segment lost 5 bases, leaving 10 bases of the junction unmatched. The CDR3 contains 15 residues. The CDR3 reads CASSPTGADVSPLHF. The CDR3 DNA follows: TGTGCCAGCAGTCCCACAGGGGCAGATGTTTCACCCCTCCACTTT.

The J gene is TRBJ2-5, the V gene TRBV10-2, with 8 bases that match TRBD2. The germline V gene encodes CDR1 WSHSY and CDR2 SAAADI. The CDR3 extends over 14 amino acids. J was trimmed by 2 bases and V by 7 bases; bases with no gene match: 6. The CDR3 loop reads CASTPGLGQETQYF. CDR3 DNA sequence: TGCGCCAGCACCCCGGGACTAGGTCAAGAGACCCAGTACTTC.

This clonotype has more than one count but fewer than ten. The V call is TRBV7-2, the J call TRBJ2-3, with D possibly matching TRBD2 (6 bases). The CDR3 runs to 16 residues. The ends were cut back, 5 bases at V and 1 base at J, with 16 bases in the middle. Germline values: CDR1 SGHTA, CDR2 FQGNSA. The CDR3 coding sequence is TGTGCCAGCAGCCCCAGCGGGCCTTTGGGCACAGATACGCAGTATTTT. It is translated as CASSPSGPLGTDTQYF. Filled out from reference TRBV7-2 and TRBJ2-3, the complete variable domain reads GAGVSQSPSNKVTEKGKDVELRCDPISGHTALYWYRQSLGQGLEFLIYFQGNSAPDKSGLPSDRFSAERTGGSVSTLTIQRTQQEDSAVYLCASSPSGPLGTDTQYFGPGTRLTVL.

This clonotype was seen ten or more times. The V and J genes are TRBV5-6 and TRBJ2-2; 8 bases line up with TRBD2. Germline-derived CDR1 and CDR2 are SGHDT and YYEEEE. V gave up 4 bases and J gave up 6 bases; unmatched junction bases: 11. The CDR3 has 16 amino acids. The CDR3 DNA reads TGTGCCAGCAGCCACGCGGCGGGGGGATTGTCCGGGGAGCTGTTTTTT. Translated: CASSHAAGGLSGELFF.

CDR3 amino acids: CASSVASQVQMSTQYF. For the CDR3, the DNA is TGTGCCAGCAGCGTAGCTTCCCAGGTTCAAATGTCGACCCAGTACTTC. This chain connects TRBV9 to TRBJ2-5; no clear D. V lost 0 bases, J lost 7 bases, and 19 bases lay in between. CDR3 size: 16 residues. From germline, CDR1 is SGDLS and CDR2 YYNGEE.

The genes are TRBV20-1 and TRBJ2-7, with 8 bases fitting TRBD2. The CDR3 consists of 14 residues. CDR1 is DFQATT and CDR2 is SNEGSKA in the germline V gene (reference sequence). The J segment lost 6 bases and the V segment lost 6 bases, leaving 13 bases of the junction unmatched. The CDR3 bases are TGCAGTGCCAAAAACCCCACTAGCGGAGGCGAGCAGTACTTC. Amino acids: CSAKNPTSGGEQYF.

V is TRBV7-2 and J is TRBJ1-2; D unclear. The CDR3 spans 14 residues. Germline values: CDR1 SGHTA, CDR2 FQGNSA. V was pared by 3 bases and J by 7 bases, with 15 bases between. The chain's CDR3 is CASSFSQDVFGYTF. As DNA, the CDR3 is TGTGCCAGCAGCTTTAGCCAGGACGTGTTTGGCTACACCTTC.